Following are 8 T cell receptor beta chains from one sample sequenced in a study of blood T cell repertoires in COVID-19. Sequencing used immunoSEQ multiplex PCR; TCRdb keeps in-frame clones, though not all of them. The sample lists almost 400,000 clones, 88% occurring once. Sequencing input: PBMCs or T cells enriched from blood (not recorded which). The source of these receptors is a woman in her thirties with acute COVID-19.

V and J are TRBV5-1 and TRBJ2-1; TRBD2 matches at 13 bases. Germline CDR1 SGHRS, CDR2 YFSETQ. The CDR3 loop spans 16 amino acids. V lost 0 bases to trimming and J lost 9 bases; unmatched junction nucleotides: 6. The CDR3 region is CASSLGLAGGLGEQFF. The CDR3 nucleotides are TGCGCCAGCAGCTTGGGACTAGCGGGGGGCCTGGGTGAGCAGTTCTTC.

This clone has more than one count but fewer than ten. The V gene is TRBV9, the J gene TRBJ1-2; D is perhaps TRBD1 (5 bases). CDR3 length equals 16 residues. Per the germline V gene, CDR1 is SGDLS and CDR2 is YYNGEE. Trimming took 3 bases from V and 6 from J, leaving 21 bases between them. In nucleotides, the CDR3 is TGTGCCAGCAGCGCCTCCCCGGGACTGCTGAGGGATGGCTACACCTTC. Amino acids: CASSASPGLLRDGYTF.

For the CDR3, the DNA is TGTGCCAGCAGCTCTCGGTCCCGGGAGCTGTTTTTT. Its translation: CASSSRSRELFF. The rearrangement joins TRBV7-9 to TRBJ2-2, with D unclear. Trimming removed 4 bases at V and 9 bases at J, with 9 bases between. CDR3 length: 12 amino acids. Germline V gene lookup returns CDR1 SEHNR and CDR2 FQNEAQ (reference sequence).

V is TRBV5-8 and J is TRBJ2-3; 13 bases agree with TRBD2. The CDR3 spans 16 residues. V dropped 4 bases and J dropped 2; count of bases not matched to a gene: 4. Per the germline V gene, CDR1 is SGHTS and CDR2 is YDEGEE. DNA for the CDR3: TGTGCCAGCAGCGGGGGGACTAGCGGGGACACAGATACGCAGTATTTT. Residues: CASSGGTSGDTDTQYF.

This chain uses TRBV27 with TRBJ1-6; possible D gene TRBD1, 5 bases. This CDR3 contains 16 residues. Trimming shortened V by 3 bases and J by 6 bases, and 15 bases separated the two germline ends. Germline V lookup: CDR1 MNHEY, CDR2 SMNVEV (reference sequence). The CDR3 sequence is CASSLDGGEGNSPLHF. CDR3 DNA sequence: TGTGCCAGCAGTTTGGACGGGGGTGAGGGTAATTCACCCCTCCACTTT.

This chain joins TRBV2 and TRBJ1-1, with a possible D match to TRBD1 (6 bases). The germline V and J ends were trimmed by 4 bases and 4 bases, with 13 bases remaining between them. The CDR3 is 14 amino acids. CDR1 is SNHLY, CDR2 FYNNEI, per germline. The CDR3 spells CASSGLGAGTEAFF. The CDR3 DNA is TGTGCCAGCAGTGGATTGGGGGCTGGCACTGAAGCTTTCTTT.

The chain joins TRBV27 to TRBJ2-7, with D hard to call. Trimming removed 6 bases at V and 2 bases at J, with 20 bases between. Germline values: CDR1 MNHEY, CDR2 SMNVEV (reference sequence). The CDR3 runs 16 residues. The CDR3 DNA follows: TGTGCCAGCAGCCCCCTTGTATACGGGTCGCCCTACGAGCAGTACTTC. Translated: CASSPLVYGSPYEQYF.

The rearrangement links TRBV18 to TRBJ2-1; 7 nucleotides match TRBD1. V was clipped by 6 bases and J by 4 bases; unmatched bases: 9. In germline, CDR1 is KGHSH, CDR2 LQKENI. This CDR3 region has 15 residues. This chain's CDR3 is CASSDGQVSYNEQFF. In DNA, the CDR3 is TGTGCCAGCTCTGACGGACAGGTATCTTACAATGAGCAGTTCTTC. The complete variable domain, with remaining parts taken from reference TRBV18 and TRBJ2-1, reads NAGVMQNPRHLVRRRGQEARLRCSPMKGHSHVYWYRQLPEEGLKFMVYLQKENIIDESGMPKERFSAEFPKEGPSILRIQQVVRGDSAAYFCASSDGQVSYNEQFFGPGTRLTVL.